The T cell receptor beta chain under discussion was sequenced for a study of blood T cell repertoires in COVID-19. Study-level information: The United States, Italy and Spain were the sources of the acute and convalescent COVID-19 samples.

CDR1 and CDR2 (germline): LNHDA, SQIVND (reference sequence). Trimming removed 6 bases at V and 6 bases at J, with 16 bases between. The CDR3 contains 14 residues. Repertoires were generated with immunoSEQ multiplex PCR, while TCRdb's copy carries only in-frame clones and drops some. The sample records roughly 140,000 clones, about 90% being singletons. Sequenced sample: peripheral blood. This chain uses TRBV19 with TRBJ2-3; D might be TRBD1 (6 bases). This TCR derives from a woman in her fifties or sixties with active or convalescent COVID-19. CDR3 DNA: TGTGCCAGTAGCGCCTTACAGGGTTTGGATACGCAGTATTTT. As protein: CASSALQGLDTQYF. The full variable domain, with the rest looked up from reference TRBV19 and TRBJ2-3, is DGGITQSPKYLFRKEGQNVTLSCEQNLNHDAMYWYRQDPGQGLRLIYYSQIVNDFQKGDIAEGYSVSREKKESFPLTVTSAQKNPTAFYLCASSALQGLDTQYFGPGTRLTVL.